The clone carrying this T cell receptor beta chain was observed at least ten times. Its cognate antigen is unknown. Barcoded TCR alpha and TCR beta cDNA libraries with UMIs came from 5'RACE using constant-segment primers. Each CDR3 protein gets one entry after TCRdb re-called the 5' RACE reads with MiXCR. The profile covers 50,000 or so distinct CDR3 sequences, with around 10% appearing a single time and 10% to 15% taken by the ten largest. The V and J ends lost 0 bases and 1 base, in that order; junction bases with no gene match: 0. Germline V lookup: CDR1 SGHDT, CDR2 YYEEEE. This CDR3 is built from 15 residues. This entry belongs to a study of T-cell memory formation after mild COVID-19. Whole-study findings and limits: Clones that shrank (day 15 to 85) were balanced CD4/CD8, whereas later expanders leaned CD4+.

This clonotype was sampled from an adult woman who had mild COVID-19 (a few samples of this study predate the infection). Cell type and time point are not known. J is TRBJ2-3 and V is TRBV5-6; the match to TRBD2 covers 9 bases. The sample consisted of PBMCs or a T cell subset sorted from them (not recorded which). CDR3 in amino acids: CASSLGLAGTDTQYF. In DNA form, the CDR3 reads TGTGCCAGCAGCTTGGGACTAGCGGGCACAGATACGCAGTATTTT.